What follows is one TCR beta chain and its context. The data belong to a study of blood T cell repertoires in COVID-19. Study overall: Sources were T cells, B-cell-depleted T cells, or PBMCs; the material itself was cDNA or gDNA.

As handled by the study authors: Amplification with reference gene primers provided the estimates of nucleated cell counts. Profiled with immunoSEQ multiplex PCR; TCRdb holds only in-frame clones, not every one. V, J and clone size are taken as reported in that table, and D and trimming were inferred from the DNA itself. The sample includes roughly 74,000 clones, about 88% of them seen just once. The clonotype was recovered from a man aged 70-80 years with active or convalescent COVID-19. Sequencing was performed on peripheral blood.

The CDR3 is CASAGTGGNTQETQYF. The CDR3, as DNA: TGTGCCAGCGCGGGGACGGGGGGCAACACTCAAGAGACCCAGTACTTC. The V call is TRBV6-6, the J call TRBJ2-5, with D perhaps TRBD2 (7 bases). Between the trimmed V and J ends, which lost 8 bases and 2 bases, there was a span of 21 bases. From germline, CDR1 is MNHNY and CDR2 SVGAGI (reference sequence). The CDR3 sequence is 16 residues long.